Following are 24 T cell receptor beta chains from one sample sequenced in a study of T-cell memory formation after mild COVID-19. One entry per CDR3 protein results from TCRdb running MiXCR on the 5' RACE reads. The sample lists about 200,000 distinct CDR3 sequences, around 9.5% occurring once. Sequencing was carried out using PBMCs or a T cell subset sorted from them (not recorded which). Receptors originate from a young man who had mild COVID-19 (a few samples of this study predate the infection). Cell type and time point are not known.

The chain recombines TRBV11-1 with TRBJ2-3; TRBD1 agrees at 7 bases. Germline values: CDR1 SGHAT, CDR2 FQDESV (reference sequence). The CDR3 covers 15 residues. J gave up 4 bases and V 5 bases, and 9 bases lay outside the gene matches. The CDR3 here is CASSPDRVLADTQYF. The CDR3 region has the DNA TGTGCCAGCAGCCCCGACAGGGTCCTCGCAGATACGCAGTATTTT.

This clonotype was picked up many times. The CDR3 DNA reads as TGCAGCGTCGCAGGGGGCGCAGACCAGCCCCAGCATTTT. This codes for CSVAGGADQPQHF. The chain carries TRBV29-1 and TRBJ1-5; 8 bases fit TRBD1. V shed 6 bases and J 7 bases; nucleotides not matched to a gene: 8. The CDR3 length is 13 residues. CDR1 SQVTM and CDR2 ANQGSEA come from the germline V gene. The whole variable domain, filled in from reference TRBV29-1 and TRBJ1-5, reads SAVISQKPSRDICQRGTSLTIQCQVDSQVTMMFWYRQQPGQSLTLIATANQGSEATYESGFVIDKFPISRPNLTFSTLTVSNMSPEDSSIYLCSVAGGADQPQHFGDGTRLSIL.

In its sample, this clonotype was seen a few times. J is TRBJ1-2 and V is TRBV6-6; a possible D gene is TRBD1 (6 bases). Germline values: CDR1 MNHNY, CDR2 SVGAGI (reference sequence). This CDR3 is 14 amino acids long. V lost 8 bases to trimming and J lost 8 bases, with 21 bases between them. The CDR3 here is CASGRGTNSGGYTF. CDR3 in DNA: TGTGCCAGCGGAAGGGGGACGAACTCCGGGGGCTACACCTTC.

The sample holds a few counts of this clonotype. The CDR3 spells CASSRDFYEQYF. CDR3 nucleotides: TGTGCCAGCAGCCGGGACTTCTACGAGCAGTACTTC. The V call is TRBV3-1, the J call TRBJ2-7, with D possibly being TRBD2 (6 bases). Germline lookup yields CDR1 LGHDT and CDR2 YNNKEL (reference sequence). The CDR3 is made up of 12 amino acids. Trimming left V 4 bases short and J 3 bases short, with 7 bases between.

This clonotype was detected a few times. The chain carries TRBV12-3 or TRBV12-4 and TRBJ2-7; maybe TRBD2 (5 bases). Between the trimmed V and J ends, which lost 6 bases and 5 bases, there was a span of 17 bases. This CDR3 has 14 residues. CDR3 sequence (DNA): TGTGCCAGCAGCCTACATGATACGAGGGACGAGCAGTACGTC. Amino acids: CASSLHDTRDEQYV.

The rearrangement joins TRBV6-5 to TRBJ1-2, with a tentative D call TRBD1 (6 bases). The V end lost 7 bases, the J end lost 4 bases, and 13 bases lay between the germline ends. Germline CDR1 reads MNHEY; CDR2 reads SVGAGI. The length of the CDR3 is 13 residues. CDR3 DNA: TGTGCCAGCACTTCACAGGGACGCTATGGCTACACCTTC. Encoded protein: CASTSQGRYGYTF.

The sample holds a few counts of this clonotype. J is TRBJ2-7 and V is TRBV21-1; TRBD1 is taken as the D call from the table, unchecked against the DNA. TRBV21-1 is a known pseudogene. This CDR3 comprises 16 residues. The CDR3 here is CASSKATSGQVNEQYV. The CDR3 coding sequence is TGTGCCAGCAGCAAAGCCACCTCGGGACAGGTAAACGAGCAGTACGTC.

This sequence joins TRBV5-1 and TRBJ1-3, with 7 bases aligning to TRBD1. J gave up 3 bases and V 4 bases, and 4 bases lay outside the gene matches. CDR3 length: 14 amino acids. The V gene's germline CDR1 is SGHRS and CDR2 YFSETQ. The CDR3 DNA sequence: TGCGCCAGCAGCCTGCAGGGGGATGGAAACACCATATATTTT. Protein: CASSLQGDGNTIYF.

A note on this clonotype: A much bigger clone sits one base away, suggesting this may be a read error. The chain has TRBV2 and TRBJ2-7; TRBD1 is a possible D gene (6 bases). Trimming took off 5 bases at V and 3 bases at J, with 8 bases between the two ends. The germline gives CDR1 SNHLY, CDR2 FYNNEI. This CDR3 is built from 12 residues. CDR3 in amino acids: CASSQDSYEQYF. For the CDR3, the DNA is TGTGCCAGCAGTCAGGACAGCTACGAGCAGTACTTC. Filled out from reference TRBV2 and TRBJ2-7, the complete variable domain reads EPEVTQTPSHQVTQMGQEVILRCVPISNHLYFYWYRQILGQKVEFLVSFYNNEISEKSEIFDDQFSVERPDGSNFTLKIRSTKLEDSAMYFCASSQDSYEQYFGPGTRLTVT.

In this sample, this clonotype turned up a few times. This chain links TRBV7-2 with TRBJ2-1; 12 positions agree with TRBD2. Germline V lookup: CDR1 SGHTA, CDR2 FQGNSA. J was trimmed by 1 base and V by 5 bases; bases with no gene match: 3. CDR3 length: 16 amino acids. Here the CDR3 DNA reads TGTGCCAGCAGCCCCGGGACTAGCGGGTCCTACAATGAGCAGTTCTTC. Translating it yields CASSPGTSGSYNEQFF.

Worth noting for this clonotype: Being one base from a much bigger clone, this may be a read error. This chain joins TRBV19 and TRBJ2-5; the match to TRBD2 covers 10 bases. Trimming took 1 base from V and 1 from J; bases not matched to a gene: 3. The V gene's germline CDR1 is LNHDA and CDR2 SQIVND (reference sequence). CDR3 size: 16 residues. The CDR3 here is CASSIGASGGQETQYF. Here the CDR3 DNA reads TGTGCCAGTAGTATAGGGGCTAGCGGGGGCCAAGAGACCCAGTACTTC. Complete variable domain (other parts from reference TRBV19 and TRBJ2-5): DGGITQSPKYLFRKEGQNVTLSCEQNLNHDAMYWYRQDPGQGLRLIYYSQIVNDFQKGDIAEGYSVSREKKESFPLTVTSAQKNPTAFYLCASSIGASGGQETQYFGPGTRLLVL.

This clonotype appeared a few times. This sequence joins TRBV20-1 and TRBJ1-4; D unresolved. The germline V and J ends were trimmed by 3 bases and 2 bases, with 10 bases remaining between them. There are 14 residues in the CDR3. Germline V gives CDR1 DFQATT, CDR2 SNEGSKA (reference sequence). As DNA, the CDR3 is TGCAGTGCTAGTTGGCCAGAGACTAATGAAAAACTGTTTTTT. It translates to CSASWPETNEKLFF.

The chain joins TRBV28 to TRBJ2-7, with a tentative D call TRBD1 (6 bases). Germline V lookup: CDR1 MDHEN, CDR2 SYDVKM. The CDR3 is 13 residues long. V lost 6 bases and J 2 bases, leaving 11 bases between the germline ends. CDR3 nucleotide sequence: TGTGCCAGCAGAAGGACAGAGACCTACGAGCAGTACTTC. Protein sequence: CASRRTETYEQYF.

This clonotype has just a few counts. This chain joins TRBV7-7 and TRBJ2-2; D is uncertain. The CDR3 length is 14 residues. CDR1 is SSHAT and CDR2 is FNYEAQ in the germline V gene (reference sequence). Trimming left V 5 bases short and J 5 bases short, with 12 bases between. The CDR3 sequence is CASSPSSATGELFF. The CDR3 DNA sequence: TGTGCCAGCAGCCCCAGCAGCGCAACCGGGGAGCTGTTTTTT.

A few counts support this clonotype. This chain joins TRBV7-2 and TRBJ1-4, with unresolved D. CDR1 is SGHTA, CDR2 FQGNSA, per germline. The length of the CDR3 is 14 residues. V dropped 6 bases and J dropped 8 bases, with 16 bases sitting between them. The CDR3 sequence: CASSPTRQEEKLFF. The CDR3 nucleotides are TGTGCCAGCAGTCCGACCAGGCAGGAAGAAAAACTGTTTTTT. Complete variable domain (other parts from reference TRBV7-2 and TRBJ1-4): GAGVSQSPSNKVTEKGKDVELRCDPISGHTALYWYRQSLGQGLEFLIYFQGNSAPDKSGLPSDRFSAERTGGSVSTLTIQRTQQEDSAVYLCASSPTRQEEKLFFGSGTQLSVL.

This chain links TRBV12-3 or TRBV12-4 with TRBJ2-1; 8 positions agree with TRBD1. This CDR3 region has 16 residues. Unmatched junction bases numbered 12, after V lost 4 bases and J lost 7 bases. The CDR3 DNA reads TGTGCCAGCAGTTACGACAGGGGATCAGTGGGAAATGAGCAGTTCTTC. Translation gives CASSYDRGSVGNEQFF.

The chain employs TRBV10-3 and TRBJ1-1, with D possibly being TRBD1 (5 bases). Germline-derived CDR1 and CDR2 are ENHRY and SYGVKD. Trimming cost V 10 bases and J 5 bases, with 11 bases left between them. The CDR3 sequence is 11 residues long. CDR3 in amino acids: CASKGQTEAFF. CDR3 bases: TGTGCCAGCAAGGGGCAGACTGAAGCTTTCTTT.

This chain joins TRBV5-1 and TRBJ2-4; D gene ambiguous. Germline CDR1 and CDR2: SGHRS and YFSETQ. V lost 4 bases to trimming and J lost 8 bases, with 13 bases between them. The CDR3 is made up of 13 amino acids. The CDR3 reads CASSLGGVDIQYF. CDR3 DNA sequence: TGCGCCAGCAGCCTTGGTGGGGTTGACATTCAGTACTTC.

This clonotype turned up a few times. The chain combines TRBV29-1 with TRBJ1-1; no clear D. V lost 6 bases and J lost 1, with 12 bases in between. The CDR3 sequence is 13 residues long. From germline, CDR1 is SQVTM and CDR2 ANQGSEA. CDR3 loop: CSVRWVANTEAFF. As DNA, the CDR3 is TGCAGCGTGCGTTGGGTCGCGAACACTGAAGCTTTCTTT.

This clonotype has just a few counts. This chain uses TRBV9 with TRBJ1-2, with D tentatively TRBD1 (6 bases). The CDR3 extends over 12 amino acids. Germline lookup yields CDR1 SGDLS and CDR2 YYNGEE. Trimming shortened V by 0 bases and J by 7 bases, and 7 bases separated the two germline ends. The CDR3 here is CASSVVRGGYTF. As DNA, the CDR3 is TGTGCCAGCAGCGTAGTCAGGGGTGGCTACACCTTC. Supplemented by reference TRBV9 and TRBJ1-2, the full variable domain reads DSGVTQTPKHLITATGQRVTLRCSPRSGDLSVYWYQQSLDQGLQFLIQYYNGEERAKGNILERFSAQQFPDLHSELNLSSLELGDSALYFCASSVVRGGYTFGSGTRLTVV.

V gene TRBV7-2 combines with J gene TRBJ1-1; 7 bases line up with TRBD1. The CDR3 extends over 15 amino acids. Unmatched junction bases numbered 14, after V lost 8 bases and J lost 5 bases. Germline-derived CDR1 and CDR2 are SGHTA and FQGNSA. The CDR3 reads CASDRTGALGTEAFF. The CDR3 region has the DNA TGTGCCAGCGATAGAACAGGGGCACTAGGGACTGAAGCTTTCTTT. The full variable domain, in which reference TRBV7-2 and TRBJ1-1 provide the parts outside the CDR3, is GAGVSQSPSNKVTEKGKDVELRCDPISGHTALYWYRQSLGQGLEFLIYFQGNSAPDKSGLPSDRFSAERTGGSVSTLTIQRTQQEDSAVYLCASDRTGALGTEAFFGQGTRLTVV.

This clonotype was picked up many times. The CDR3 loop is CASSQEWENTGELFF. CDR3 sequence (DNA): TGTGCCAGCAGCCAAGAGTGGGAGAACACCGGGGAGCTGTTTTTT. The chain is built from TRBV3-1 and TRBJ2-2, with D uncertain. V shed 0 bases and J shed 1 base, with 6 bases lying between them. The germline V gene has CDR1 LGHDT and CDR2 YNNKEL (reference sequence). The CDR3 has 15 residues.

V and J are TRBV6-2 or TRBV6-3 and TRBJ2-7; weak D call: TRBD2 (7 bases). Germline V gene lookup returns CDR1 MNHEY and CDR2 SVGEGT. This CDR3 spans 15 amino acids. Trimming shortened V by 8 bases and J by 3 bases, and 20 bases separated the two germline ends. CDR3 region: CASGGRGGALYEQYF. CDR3 coding DNA: TGTGCCAGCGGCGGGCGAGGGGGGGCCCTCTACGAGCAGTACTTC.

At least ten counts were recorded for this clonotype. The chain couples TRBV12-3 or TRBV12-4 to TRBJ2-5; D is ambiguous. With 4 bases removed from V and 4 bases from J, the gap between germline ends came to 4 bases. The CDR3 spans 11 residues. The CDR3 nucleotides are TGTGCCAGCAGTTCCGTAGAGACCCAGTACTTC. This sequence encodes CASSSVETQYF.